This T cell receptor (beta chain) was documented in a study of shared clonotypes between healthy human individuals. Comment on this clone: Antigen: not known.

General study findings and limits: The study generally estimated greater richness for naive than memory subsets. Only a few donors were included, so the genetic and exposure-history diversity represented was limited. Generation probabilities were higher for clonotypes shared across all four sorted-subset donors than for unshared ones.

Only in-frame clones appear in the TCRdb table, and some are missing; sequencing was by immunoSEQ multiplex PCR. This sample has more than 500,000 clones, with about 95% found just once. Positive CCR7 selection of CD45RO-negative cells yielded the naive CD8 cells, and terminally differentiated effector memory CD45RA+ cells were excluded. Sequencing was performed on naive CD8+ T cells sorted from blood. This receptor was obtained from a woman in her 30s in good health.

CDR3 sequence: CASRQGQGTGPLHF. The CDR3 region has the DNA TGTGCCAGCAGGCAGGGACAGGGGACTGGGCCCCTCCACTTT. The chain has TRBV6-6 and TRBJ1-6, with 10 bases fitting TRBD1. J gave up 13 bases and V 6 bases, and 9 bases lay outside the gene matches. The CDR3 contains 14 residues. Germline CDR1 and CDR2: MNHNY and SVGAGI (reference sequence).